The rows below give T cell receptor beta chains drawn from one sample of a study of blood T cell repertoires in COVID-19. Method: immunoSEQ multiplex PCR; TCRdb's copy keeps in-frame clones and lacks some. The data hold 100,000 to 150,000 clones, with 84% observed a single time. The source material was peripheral blood. The receptors derive from a woman aged 55 to 70 with acute or convalescent COVID-19. Each CDR3 is given with its conserved first and last residue. The D gene is left open where the match is weak. Clone size, where shown, is once, few, many, or a class for clones that have expanded.

D	V	J	size	DNA	CDR3
.	TRBV12-3/TRBV12-4	TRBJ2-2	.	TGTGCCAGCAGTTTCGGTCTCGGGGAGCTGTTTTTT	CASSFGLGELFF
TRBD1	TRBV11-2	TRBJ1-2	few	TGTGCCAGCAGCTTTTTGGACAGGGGAAGGGGAGGCTACACCTTC	CASSFLDRGRGGYTF
.	TRBV15	TRBJ2-1	.	TGTGCCACCAGCAGAGATAAAGGGGGTTGGGAGCAGTTCTTC	CATSRDKGGWEQFF
TRBD2	TRBV7-2	TRBJ2-7	once	TGTGCCAGCAGCTTAGTGCACGTGACTAGCAGCGAGCAGTACTTC	CASSLVHVTSSEQYF
.	TRBV7-3	TRBJ1-1	.	TGTGCCAGCAGCTTAACAACGGTGAACACTGAAGCTTTCTTT	CASSLTTVNTEAFF
TRBD1	TRBV3-1/TRBV3-2	TRBJ2-7	.	TGTGCCAGCAGGACACAGGGGGACTACGAGCAGTACTTC	CASRTQGDYEQYF
.	TRBV28	TRBJ1-2	.	TGTGCCAGCAGTCCGGACACGTATGGCTACACCTTC	CASSPDTYGYTF
TRBD1	TRBV19	TRBJ1-2	.	TGTGCCAGTAGTATCCGGGACAGCTTATCTTGGAACTATGGCTACACCTTC	CASSIRDSLSWNYGYTF
.	TRBV15	TRBJ1-2	.	TGTGCCACCAGCAGAGGGAAGGGGATCTATGGCTACACCTTC	CATSRGKGIYGYTF
TRBD1	TRBV29-1	TRBJ1-2	.	TGCAGCGTAGGAACAGGGGGCCGGGTCTCGGCCTATGGCTACACCTTC	CSVGTGGRVSAYGYTF
TRBD2	TRBV9	TRBJ2-3	.	TGTGCCAGCAGCGTAGGGGTTAGCGGGGGGGCAGATACGCAGTATTTT	CASSVGVSGGADTQYF
.	TRBV5-1	TRBJ2-4	.	TGCGCCAGCAGCTTCGCGGCAGGGTCCAAAAACATTCAGTACTTC	CASSFAAGSKNIQYF
.	TRBV19	TRBJ1-2	.	TGTGCCAGTAGTATAGGGGTAGGGAGAAGTGGCTACACCTTC	CASSIGVGRSGYTF
TRBD2	TRBV29-1	TRBJ2-2	.	TGCAGCGTTCGTCCGGGGGGAGACACCGGGGAGCTGTTTTTT	CSVRPGGDTGELFF
.	TRBV14	TRBJ1-3	.	TGTGCCAGCAGCCCGCGACAGGCCGGAAACACCATATATTTT	CASSPRQAGNTIYF
TRBD1	TRBV5-1	TRBJ2-1	.	TGCGCCAGCAGCCCGAGCAAGGGGGCGACCAATGAGCAGTTCTTC	CASSPSKGATNEQFF
TRBD1	TRBV11-2	TRBJ1-4	.	TGTGCCAGCAGCTTACTCACAGGACAGGGGGCAACTAATGAAAAACTGTTTTTT	CASSLLTGQGATNEKLFF
TRBD1	TRBV6-1	TRBJ2-3	.	TGTGCCAGCAGTGATCCATTCGCACAGGGGGATACGCAGTATTTT	CASSDPFAQGDTQYF
.	TRBV27	TRBJ1-2	.	TGTGCCAGCAGTCCACACAGGGATTACTATGGCTACACCTTC	CASSPHRDYYGYTF
.	TRBV27	TRBJ2-3	.	TGTGCCAGCAGTCTACGTTCCACAGATACGCAGTATTTT	CASSLRSTDTQYF
TRBD1	TRBV7-9	TRBJ2-5	.	TGTGCCAGCAGCTTAGGGACAGGGGGACAAGAGACCCAGTACTTC	CASSLGTGGQETQYF
TRBD1	TRBV7-3	TRBJ1-6	.	TGTGCCAGCAGCTTAACAGGGGGCGGTTCACCCCTCCACTTT	CASSLTGGGSPLHF
.	TRBV13	TRBJ2-3	.	TGTGCCAGCAGTTCCCTCACAGATACGCAGTATTTT	CASSSLTDTQYF
.	TRBV11-2	TRBJ1-4	.	TGTGCCAGCAACAATTTAAAACCCGGGGGAAATGAAAAACTGTTTTTT	CASNNLKPGGNEKLFF
.	TRBV30	TRBJ2-7	.	TGTGCCTGGAACGTCGCAGCCTACGAGCAGTACTTC	CAWNVAAYEQYF
.	TRBV10-3	TRBJ1-4	.	TGTGCCATCAGTGAGTCATTAGAAAAACTGTTTTTT	CAISESLEKLFF
.	TRBV27	TRBJ2-5	.	TGTGCCAGCAGGAGGAGGGAACAGGAAGAGACCCAGTACTTC	CASRRREQEETQYF